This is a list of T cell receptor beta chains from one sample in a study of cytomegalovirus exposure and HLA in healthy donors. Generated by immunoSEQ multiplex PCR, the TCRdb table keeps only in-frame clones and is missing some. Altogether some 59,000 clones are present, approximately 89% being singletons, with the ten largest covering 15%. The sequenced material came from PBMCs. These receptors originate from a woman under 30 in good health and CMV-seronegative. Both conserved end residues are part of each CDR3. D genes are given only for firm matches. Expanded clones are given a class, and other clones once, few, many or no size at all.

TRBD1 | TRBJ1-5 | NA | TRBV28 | CASSSGQGGSNQPQHF | TGTGCCAGCAGTTCGGGACAGGGAGGGAGCAATCAGCCCCAGCATTTT
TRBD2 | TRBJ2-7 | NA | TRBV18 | CASSPRTSGNSYEQYF | TGTGCCAGCTCACCAAGGACTAGCGGGAACTCCTACGAGCAGTACTTC
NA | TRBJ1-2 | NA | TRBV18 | CASSPQGKDYGYTF | TGTGCCAGCTCACCACAGGGGAAGGACTATGGCTACACCTTC
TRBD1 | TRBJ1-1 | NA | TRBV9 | CASSSQGARTEAFF | TGTGCCAGCAGCTCCCAGGGGGCGCGCACTGAAGCTTTCTTT
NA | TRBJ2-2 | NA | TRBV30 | CAWSENTGELFF | TGTGCCTGGTCAGAGAACACCGGGGAGCTGTTTTTT
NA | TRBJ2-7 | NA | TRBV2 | CASSVDQGSSYEQYF | TGTGCCAGCAGTGTCGACCAGGGGAGCTCCTACGAGCAGTACTTC
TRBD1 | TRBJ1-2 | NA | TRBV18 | CASSPPYGTGGNYGYTF | TGTGCCAGCTCACCACCTTATGGGACAGGGGGAAACTATGGCTACACCTTC
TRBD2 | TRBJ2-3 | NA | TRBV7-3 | CASSPLGSGGADTQYF | TGTGCCAGCAGCCCCCTGGGTAGCGGGGGGGCAGATACGCAGTATTTT
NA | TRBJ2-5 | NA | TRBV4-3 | CASSQDFSRQETQYF | TGCGCCAGCAGCCAAGATTTTTCCCGCCAAGAGACCCAGTACTTC
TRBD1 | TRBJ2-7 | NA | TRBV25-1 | CASRGQGSGEQYF | TGTGCCAGCAGGGGACAGGGTTCCGGCGAGCAGTACTTC
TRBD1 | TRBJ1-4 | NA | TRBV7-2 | CASSLTPGQGEAYEKLFF | TGTGCCAGCAGCTTGACTCCGGGACAGGGGGAGGCATATGAAAAACTGTTTTTT
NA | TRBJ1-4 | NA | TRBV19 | CATQGRGEKLFF | TGTGCCACCCAGGGAAGAGGCGAAAAACTGTTTTTT
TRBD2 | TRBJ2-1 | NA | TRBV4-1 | CASSLDRASGALQFF | TGCGCCAGCAGCCTAGACAGGGCTAGCGGGGCACTACAGTTCTTC
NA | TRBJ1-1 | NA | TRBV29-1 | CSVGSGALTEAFF | TGCAGCGTTGGTTCAGGGGCCCTTACTGAAGCTTTCTTT
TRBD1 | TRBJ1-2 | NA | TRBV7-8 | CASSLDETGGYGYTF | TGTGCCAGCAGCTTAGATGAGACAGGGGGCTATGGCTACACCTTC
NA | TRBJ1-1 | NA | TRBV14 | CASSQVGWHPRNTEAFF | TGTGCCAGCAGCCAAGTCGGGTGGCACCCCCGGAACACTGAAGCTTTCTTT
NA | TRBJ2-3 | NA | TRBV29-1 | CSVGGRATDTQYF | TGCAGCGTTGGGGGCAGGGCCACAGATACGCAGTATTTT
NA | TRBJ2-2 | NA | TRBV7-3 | CASSLHSGPTRAGELFF | TGTGCCAGCAGCTTACATAGCGGACCGACGCGGGCCGGGGAGCTGTTTTTT
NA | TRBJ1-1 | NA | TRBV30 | CAWSVLPGNTEAFF | TGTGCCTGGAGCGTCCTGCCGGGGAACACTGAAGCTTTCTTT
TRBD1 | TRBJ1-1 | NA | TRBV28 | CASSYGQGDTEAFF | TGTGCCAGCAGCTACGGACAGGGGGACACTGAAGCTTTCTTT
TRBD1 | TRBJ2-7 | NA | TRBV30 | CAWSPGQLSYEQYF | TGTGCCTGGAGCCCGGGACAGTTATCCTACGAGCAGTACTTC
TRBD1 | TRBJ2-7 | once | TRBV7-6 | CASSLAGTGYEQYF | TGTGCCAGCAGCTTAGCCGGGACAGGCTACGAGCAGTACTTC
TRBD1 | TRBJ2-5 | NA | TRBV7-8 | CASSPSGQGEETQYF | TGTGCCAGCAGCCCTTCGGGACAGGGGGAAGAGACCCAGTACTTC
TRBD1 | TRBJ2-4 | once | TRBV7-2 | CASSFSPSGQGLAKNIQYF | TGTGCCAGCAGCTTTTCCCCGTCTGGACAGGGTCTAGCCAAAAACATTCAGTACTTC
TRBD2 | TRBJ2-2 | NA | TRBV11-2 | CASSSGTSVTGELFF | TGTGCCAGCAGCTCCGGGACTAGCGTCACCGGGGAGCTGTTTTTT
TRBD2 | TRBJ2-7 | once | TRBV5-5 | CTSSGELFSSYEQYF | TGTACCAGCAGCGGGGAGCTATTCAGCTCCTACGAGCAGTACTTC